These 4 T cell receptor beta chains were all obtained from the same sample, sequenced in a study of OX40 agonist ivuxolimab in advanced cancers. Measured with immunoSEQ multiplex PCR; TCRdb has only the in-frame clones, and not every one. The sample contains almost 80,000 clones, about four fifths of which appear only once. The starting material was CD4+ or CD8+ T cells sorted from blood, obtained in a trial of the OX40 agonist ivuxolimab. These receptors were taken from an adult with an advanced solid tumor such as melanoma, head and neck, liver or kidney cancer.

The V call is TRBV5-1, the J call TRBJ2-2; 8 nucleotides align to TRBD2. Trimming at V came to 5 bases and at J to 5 bases, leaving 11 bases not matched to a gene. The CDR3 has 16 amino acids. Germline V lookup: CDR1 SGHRS, CDR2 YFSETQ. The CDR3 region has the DNA TGCGCCAGCAGTCGAGGGGACGCGGGGGGTACCGGGGAGCTGTTTTTT. Its translation: CASSRGDAGGTGELFF.

This clone was found once. The chain recombines TRBV7-6 with TRBJ2-5, with unresolved D. The tail of the sequence fits TRBJ2-7 better, so the J call may be wrong. Germline V gene sequence: CDR1 SGHVS, CDR2 FNYEAQ. CDR3 length equals 13 residues. The CDR3 loop is CASSFSSTYEQYF. DNA of the CDR3: TGTGCCAGCAGCTTTTCTAGTACCTACGAGCAGTACTTC.

This sequence joins TRBV6-5 and TRBJ1-2, with 10 bases lining up with TRBD1. Germline CDR1 MNHEY, CDR2 SVGAGI. The CDR3 is made up of 15 amino acids. Unmatched junction bases numbered 6, after V lost 4 bases and J lost 4 bases. CDR3 nucleotide sequence: TGTGCCAGCAGTTCCGGGACAGGGGATGGCTATGGCTACACCTTC. Residues: CASSSGTGDGYGYTF.

V and J are TRBV5-1 and TRBJ1-1; D not resolved. In germline, CDR1 is SGHRS, CDR2 YFSETQ. The germline V and J ends were trimmed by 4 bases and 1 base, with 11 bases remaining between them. The CDR3 is 14 residues long. The CDR3 spells CASSQQTANTEAFF. CDR3 in DNA: TGCGCCAGCAGCCAGCAGACGGCGAACACTGAAGCTTTCTTT.